These T cell receptor beta chains were read from a single sample in a study of beta chain features in type 1 diabetes. Assay: immunoSEQ multiplex PCR; the TCRdb copy retains only in-frame clones and omits some. This repertoire shows around 200,000 clones, about 13% found once; its top ten account for approximately 0.64%. Sequenced material: central memory CD4+ T cells from blood. These receptors all stem from a woman under 30 in good health. Each CDR3 is given with its conserved first and last residue. The D gene is left open where the match is weak. For some rows the clone size is stated as once, few or many, or as a class when expanded; others skip it.

D gene	clone size	V gene	J gene	CDR3 DNA	CDR3 protein
TRBD1	NA	TRBV29-1	TRBJ2-3	TGCAGCGCGCTGCCGGGACAGGGGGCCTATACGCAGTATTTT	CSALPGQGAYTQYF
NA	few	TRBV4-2	TRBJ2-5	TGTGCCAGCAGCCAAGCTAGCCGGGGGACCCAGTACTTC	CASSQASRGTQYF
NA	few	TRBV2	TRBJ1-5	TGTGCCAGCAGTCCACAGGATCTTGGGCCCCAGCATTTT	CASSPQDLGPQHF
TRBD1	few	TRBV5-1	TRBJ1-1	TGCGCCAGCAGCCTACAGGGGACTGAAGCTTTCTTT	CASSLQGTEAFF
NA	few	TRBV4-1	TRBJ1-1	TGCGCCAGCAGCCCCCTGAGGGCACAGGGCACTGAAGCTTTCTTT	CASSPLRAQGTEAFF
TRBD1	few	TRBV7-2	TRBJ2-1	TGTGCCAGCAGCTTCCGACAGGGGAAGTCAAACAATGAGCAGTTCTTC	CASSFRQGKSNNEQFF
TRBD2	few	TRBV30	TRBJ2-3	TGTGCCTGGAGTTCCCGACTAGCGGGAGGAACAGATACGCAGTATTTT	CAWSSRLAGGTDTQYF
NA	NA	TRBV13	TRBJ2-3	TGTGCCAGCAGCTTAGTAGCGACGACAGATACGCAGTATTTT	CASSLVATTDTQYF
TRBD2	NA	TRBV7-2	TRBJ2-2	TGTGCCAGCAGCCTGACTAGCGGAGCGAACACCGGGGAGCTGTTTTTT	CASSLTSGANTGELFF
NA	few	TRBV10-3	TRBJ2-7	TGTGCCATCAGTGGAGTGTCCTACGAGCAGTACTTC	CAISGVSYEQYF
NA	few	TRBV27	TRBJ2-2	TGTGCCAGCAGTTTCGTTCGTTACACCGGGGAGCTGTTTTTT	CASSFVRYTGELFF
NA	NA	TRBV2	TRBJ1-5	TGTGCCAGCAGTGAAGAGGGGGGGACGCAGCCCCAGCATTTT	CASSEEGGTQPQHF
NA	NA	TRBV9	TRBJ2-7	TGTGCCAGCAGCGTAGGAGGGACTGACTACGAGCAGTACTTC	CASSVGGTDYEQYF
NA	NA	TRBV18	TRBJ2-3	TGTGCCAGCTCACTTCGGACCAGGGAAGATACGCAGTATTTT	CASSLRTREDTQYF
NA	NA	TRBV30	TRBJ1-3	TGTGCCGGAGTCCGTGGATCCGGAAACACCATATATTTT	CAGVRGSGNTIYF
NA	few	TRBV6-1	TRBJ2-3	TGTGCCAGCAGTGGCCGACAGCAACGCACAGATACGCAGTATTTT	CASSGRQQRTDTQYF
NA	NA	TRBV7-9	TRBJ2-3	TGTGCCAGCAGCTTAGAAGATGGGACTGCTAGCACAGATACGCAGTATTTT	CASSLEDGTASTDTQYF
TRBD1	NA	TRBV28	TRBJ1-2	TGTGCCAGCAGTTCTCCGGGACAGGGGGCAGGGGGCTACACCTTC	CASSSPGQGAGGYTF
NA	many	TRBV30	TRBJ1-4	TGTGCCTGGAGTGTACTTCCAACTAATGAAAAACTGTTTTTT	CAWSVLPTNEKLFF
NA	few	TRBV30	TRBJ2-2	TGTGCCTGGACAGGGGGGAGGACCGGGGAGCTGTTTTTT	CAWTGGRTGELFF
NA	few	TRBV13	TRBJ2-4	TGTGCCAGCAGCTTTGGGGGGAACAAAAACATTCAGTACTTC	CASSFGGNKNIQYF
NA	NA	TRBV5-1	TRBJ1-3	TGCGCCAGCAGCGGAGGATCTCCTGGAAACACCATATATTTT	CASSGGSPGNTIYF
TRBD1	NA	TRBV29-1	TRBJ1-4	TGCAGCGTATCTGAGGGCCAGGGGGGTGAAAAACTGTTTTTT	CSVSEGQGGEKLFF
TRBD1	NA	TRBV27	TRBJ2-1	TGTGCCAGCAGAAGAGACAGGGGGAGTAACAATGAGCAGTTCTTC	CASRRDRGSNNEQFF
TRBD2	NA	TRBV2	TRBJ2-3	TGTGCCAGCAGCGTGACTAGCGGGAGGGATACGCAGTATTTT	CASSVTSGRDTQYF
TRBD1	NA	TRBV19	TRBJ2-1	TGTGCCAGTAGTATCGGTTCGGGACAGAGATACAATGAGCAGTTCTTC	CASSIGSGQRYNEQFF
TRBD2	few	TRBV30	TRBJ2-1	TGTGCCTGGACGAGAGCGGGAGGGACCATTTCCTACAATGAGCAGTTCTTC	CAWTRAGGTISYNEQFF
TRBD1	NA	TRBV18	TRBJ2-7	TGTGCCAGCTCACACCCGGGACAGGGGTACGAGCAGTACTTC	CASSHPGQGYEQYF
NA	few	TRBV19	TRBJ1-2	TGTGCCAGTAGTATAGACCCACGGGCTAACTATGGCTACACCTTC	CASSIDPRANYGYTF
TRBD1	few	TRBV5-1	TRBJ2-6	TGCGCCAGCAGCTTGACAGGGGGCAGCTCTGGGGCCAACGTCCTGACTTTC	CASSLTGGSSGANVLTF
NA	NA	TRBV30	TRBJ2-1	TGTGCCTGGAGTGTTGGGAGTACCTACAATGAGCAGTTCTTC	CAWSVGSTYNEQFF
NA	NA	TRBV15	TRBJ1-4	TGTGCCACCAGCAGAGATTTCGGTAATGAAAAACTGTTTTTT	CATSRDFGNEKLFF
NA	NA	TRBV29-1	TRBJ2-3	TGCAGCGAGGGGGATTTGGACACAGATACGCAGTATTTT	CSEGDLDTDTQYF
NA	NA	TRBV14	TRBJ1-2	TGTGCCAGCAGCCCCACAGGGTTACATGGCTACACCTTC	CASSPTGLHGYTF
TRBD2	few	TRBV5-4	TRBJ2-1	TGTGCCAGCAAACTAGCGGATTACAATGAGCAGTTCTTC	CASKLADYNEQFF
NA	NA	TRBV14	TRBJ1-1	TGTGCCAGCAGCCAAGTGGCCGGGGGACCTTGGAACACTGAAGCTTTCTTT	CASSQVAGGPWNTEAFF
NA	NA	TRBV2	TRBJ2-5	TGTGCCAGCGGGAGGGGGATTTCGGAGACCCAGTACTTC	CASGRGISETQYF
NA	few	TRBV6-5	TRBJ2-1	TGTGCCAGCAGCCACGGAGGTGAGCAGTTCTTC	CASSHGGEQFF
TRBD2	NA	TRBV27	TRBJ2-7	TGTGCCAGCAGTTTCTCCGGGACTAGCGGGTACGAGCAGTACTTC	CASSFSGTSGYEQYF
NA	NA	TRBV28	TRBJ2-3	TGTGCCAGCAGAACCCCGGGTAGCGGACCCGGGGAGTATTTT	CASRTPGSGPGEYF
NA	NA	TRBV19	TRBJ1-5	TGTGCCAGCAGGGATCTTAATCAGGGAACCCAGCCCCAGCATTTT	CASRDLNQGTQPQHF
TRBD2	NA	TRBV5-4	TRBJ2-5	TGTGCCAGCAGCACACGGACTAGCGGGAGTCGAGAGACCCAGTACTTC	CASSTRTSGSRETQYF
NA	NA	TRBV5-1	TRBJ2-5	TGCGCCAGCAGCTTGGGCAGCGGGCAAGAGACCCAGTACTTC	CASSLGSGQETQYF
TRBD1	NA	TRBV6-1	TRBJ2-3	TGTGCCAGCAGTGATTACAGGGGAGATACGCAGTATTTT	CASSDYRGDTQYF
NA	NA	TRBV5-1	TRBJ1-1	TGCGCCAGCAGCTCCGAGGCGGGCACTGAAGCTTTCTTT	CASSSEAGTEAFF